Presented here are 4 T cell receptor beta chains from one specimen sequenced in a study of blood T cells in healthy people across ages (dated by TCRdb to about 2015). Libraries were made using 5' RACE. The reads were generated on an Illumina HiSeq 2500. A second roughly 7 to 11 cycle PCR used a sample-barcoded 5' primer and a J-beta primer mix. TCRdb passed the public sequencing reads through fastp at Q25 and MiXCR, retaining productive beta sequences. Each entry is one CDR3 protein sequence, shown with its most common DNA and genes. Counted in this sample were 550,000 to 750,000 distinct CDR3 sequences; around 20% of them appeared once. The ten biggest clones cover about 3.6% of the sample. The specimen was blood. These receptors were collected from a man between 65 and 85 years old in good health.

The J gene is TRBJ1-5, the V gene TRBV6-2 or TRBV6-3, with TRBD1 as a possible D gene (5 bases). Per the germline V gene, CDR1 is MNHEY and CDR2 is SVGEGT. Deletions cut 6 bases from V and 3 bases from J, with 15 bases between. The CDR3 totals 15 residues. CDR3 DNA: TGTGCCAGCAGCGACGGGGCAGAATTCAATCAGCCCCAGCATTTT. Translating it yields CASSDGAEFNQPQHF.

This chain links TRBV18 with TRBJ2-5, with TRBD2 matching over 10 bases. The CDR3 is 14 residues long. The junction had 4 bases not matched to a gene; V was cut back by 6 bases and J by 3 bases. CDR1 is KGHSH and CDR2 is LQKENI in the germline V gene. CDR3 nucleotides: TGTGCCAGCTCTCACGGACTAGCGGAAGAGACCCAGTACTTC. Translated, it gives CASSHGLAEETQYF.

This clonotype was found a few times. Here the CDR3 DNA reads TGTGCCACCAGCAGAGATAGTGATCAGGATACGCAGTATTTT. Encoded protein: CATSRDSDQDTQYF. This sequence joins TRBV15 and TRBJ2-3; D remains unclear. Germline-derived CDR1 and CDR2 are LNHNV and YYDKDF (reference sequence). Trimming took off 0 bases at V and 6 bases at J, with 10 bases between the two ends. The CDR3 spans 14 residues.

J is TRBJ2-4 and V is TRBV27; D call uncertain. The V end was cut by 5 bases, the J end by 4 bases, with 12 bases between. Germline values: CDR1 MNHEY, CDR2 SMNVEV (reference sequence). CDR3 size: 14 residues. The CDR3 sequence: CASSLVRVKNIQYF. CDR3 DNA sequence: TGTGCCAGCAGTCTCGTCAGAGTAAAAAACATTCAGTACTTC.